What follows are 9 T cell receptor beta chains derived from one specimen sequenced in a study of sequential checkpoint blockade in melanoma. Here immunoSEQ multiplex PCR was the method, and the copy in TCRdb shows in-frame clones only, minus some. The sample gives 1,000 or so clones, 20% of which show up once; approximately 17% is in the top ten. Described treatment: randomized to nivolumab then ipilimumab (arm A) or the reverse (arm B). Sequencing was performed on tumor tissue (inferred from file names), taken from a patient given nivolumab and ipilimumab in sequence. These receptors all stem from a human donor with melanoma.

This sequence joins TRBV5-1 and TRBJ2-7; the D gene is possibly TRBD1 (6 bases). Germline assignment: CDR1 SGHRS and CDR2 YFSETQ. The V end was cut by 1 base, the J end by 3 bases, with 11 bases between. This CDR3 has 14 amino acids. CDR3: CASSLFPGDYEQYF. In nucleotides, the CDR3 is TGCGCCAGCAGCTTGTTTCCAGGGGACTACGAGCAGTACTTC.

This clone was picked up a small number of times. The chain is built from TRBV6-7 and TRBJ2-5; TRBD2 is a possible D gene (5 bases). TRBV6-7 is placed among ORFs of uncertain function. V lost 6 bases to trimming and J lost 4 bases, with 6 bases between them. The CDR3 loop spans 11 amino acids. CDR3 protein: CASRTRETQYF. The CDR3 DNA is TGTGCCAGCAGAACTAGAGAGACCCAGTACTTC.

This chain uses TRBV19 with TRBJ1-2; D possibly corresponds to TRBD1 (5 bases). The CDR3 runs to 15 residues. V gave up 3 bases and J gave up 4 bases, with 15 bases separating them. Looked up from germline, CDR1 is LNHDA and CDR2 is SQIVND (reference sequence). The CDR3 here is CASSIFEGTGYGYTF. The CDR3 coding sequence is TGTGCCAGTAGTATCTTTGAGGGGACGGGCTATGGCTACACCTTC.

In this sample, this clone turned up a few times. The chain recombines TRBV6-8 with TRBJ2-5; possible D gene TRBD1, 5 bases. Trimming pared 6 bases from V and 5 bases from J, leaving 13 bases between. This CDR3 contains 13 residues. Per the germline V gene, CDR1 is MNHGY and CDR2 is SAAAGT. The CDR3 sequence is CASSAGQVETQYF. In nucleotides, the CDR3 is TGTGCCAGCAGCGCCGGACAAGTGGAGACCCAGTACTTC.

The gene calls are TRBV6-8 and TRBJ2-7; 7 bases are shared with TRBD1. The V gene end was trimmed by 7 bases and the J gene end by 3 bases; junction bases not matched to a gene: 6. This CDR3 comprises 13 residues. Per germline, CDR1 MNHGY and CDR2 SAAAGT. Here the CDR3 reads CASKRGQLYEQYF. The CDR3 DNA is TGTGCCAGCAAGAGGGGGCAACTCTACGAGCAGTACTTC.

There are a few counts of this clone. The V and J genes are TRBV30 and TRBJ2-7; 7 bases line up with TRBD1. The V and J ends lost 0 bases and 3 bases, in that order; junction bases with no gene match: 5. The CDR3 length is 14 residues. Germline assignment: CDR1 GTSNPN and CDR2 SVGIG (reference sequence). CDR3 sequence: CAWSVRQGFYEQYF. The CDR3 DNA is TGTGCCTGGAGTGTGAGACAGGGTTTCTACGAGCAGTACTTC.

The V gene is TRBV19, the J gene TRBJ1-3, with D perhaps matching TRBD1 (6 bases). V gave up 8 bases and J gave up 1 base, with 18 bases separating them. Germline-derived CDR1 and CDR2 are LNHDA and SQIVND (reference sequence). The CDR3 is 16 amino acids. CDR3 sequence: CASLAGGQGSGNTIYF. As DNA, the CDR3 is TGTGCCAGTCTGGCGGGGGGTCAGGGGTCTGGAAACACCATATATTTT.

Within the sample, this clone is medium-sized (0.01 to 0.1%). The chain joins TRBV11-3 to TRBJ2-1, with TRBD2 identical over 11 bases. The trim removed 5 bases at V and 4 bases at J, leaving 4 bases unmatched. Looked up from germline, CDR1 is SGHNT and CDR2 is YENEEA. This CDR3 has 15 residues. CDR3 bases: TGTGCCAGCAGCCCATGGACTAGCGGGTACAATGAGCAGTTCTTC. Translating gives CASSPWTSGYNEQFF.

In regard to this clone: One end of the junction does not line up with germline, which may come from a read error. The rearrangement uses TRBV6-8 and TRBJ2-3; D gene ambiguous. The V gene's germline CDR1 is MNHGY and CDR2 SAAAGT. CDR3 length equals 13 residues. CDR3 DNA: TGTGCCAGCAGTGACTCGGAGACAGATACGCAGTATTTT. Its protein product is CASSDSETDTQYF.